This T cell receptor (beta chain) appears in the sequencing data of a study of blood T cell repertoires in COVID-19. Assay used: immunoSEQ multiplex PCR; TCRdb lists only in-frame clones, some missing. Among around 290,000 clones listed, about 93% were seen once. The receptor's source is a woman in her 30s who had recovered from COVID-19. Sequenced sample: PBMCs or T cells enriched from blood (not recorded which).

The CDR3 DNA sequence: TGTGCCAGCAGACGGGGTTCTGAAGCTTTCTTT. This encodes CASRRGSEAFF. This chain uses TRBV5-6 with TRBJ1-1; no reliable D call. The CDR3 is made up of 11 amino acids. CDR1 SGHDT and CDR2 YYEEEE come from the germline V gene. V gave up 5 bases and J gave up 6 bases, with 8 bases separating them.